These 21 T cell receptor beta chains were all obtained from the same sample, sequenced in a study of regulatory T cells in long-lasting Graves disease. Building the TCR beta libraries relied on iRepertoire HTBI primers, and CDR3 regions underwent Arm-PCR. A single record per CDR3 protein comes from TCRdb applying MiXCR to the multiplex PCR reads. The sample records about 240,000 distinct CDR3 sequences, roughly a fifth being singletons. Stated time point: newly diagnosed GD, antithyroid drugs for less than 3 months. Making the TCR library involved RNA that had been extracted from PBMCs. The specimen was peripheral blood mononuclear cells (PBMCs), collected at new diagnosis, from a patient treated with antithyroid drugs. The receptors stem from a female donor with Graves disease.

This clonotype was recorded once. A much larger clonotype is one base distant, so this may be a read error. The chain couples TRBV6-2 or TRBV6-3 to TRBJ2-3; D gene unclear. Germline V gene sequence: CDR1 MNHEY, CDR2 SVGEGT. The CDR3 extends over 15 amino acids. The DNA for the CDR3 is TGTGCCAGCAGTGAAACGGCCTTTTCCAAAGATATGCAGTATTTT. Amino acid sequence: CASSETAFSKDMQYF.

This clonotype has ten or more counts. This sequence joins TRBV6-1 and TRBJ1-1; D unclear. V lost 8 bases, J lost 4 bases, and 14 bases lay in between. CDR1 and CDR2 (germline): MNHNS, SASEGT. The CDR3 extends over 13 amino acids. The CDR3 protein is CASQRLYGTEAFF. In DNA, the CDR3 is TGTGCCAGCCAAAGATTATACGGCACTGAAGCTTTCTTT.

There are many counts of this clonotype. This chain connects TRBV6-5 to TRBJ2-3; D is unresolved. The V end was cut by 2 bases, the J end by 1 base, with 7 bases between. CDR1 and CDR2 (germline): MNHEY, SVGAGI. The CDR3 is made up of 14 amino acids. CDR3 in DNA: TGTGCCAGCAGTTACGGCGCGGGCACAGATACGCAGTATTTT. This codes for CASSYGAGTDTQYF.

This clonotype was recorded many times. This chain links TRBV7-3 with TRBJ2-1; the D gene is possibly TRBD1 (5 bases). Germline V CDR1 and CDR2: SGHTA, FQGTGA. V gave up 1 base and J gave up 7 bases, with 8 bases separating them. CDR3 length: 13 amino acids. As DNA, the CDR3 is TGTGCCAGCAGCTTAAGCGCAGGGAATGAGCAGTTCTTC. This encodes CASSLSAGNEQFF.

This clonotype was picked up one time. A read error is the likely source, as a far larger clone sits one nucleotide away. The chain uses TRBV10-3 and TRBJ1-5; the match to TRBD1 covers 9 bases. Germline V gene data show CDR1 as ENHRY and CDR2 as SYGVKD. The CDR3 has 17 amino acids. This CDR3 is CTSRARVTGGSNQPQHF. The CDR3 region has the DNA TGTACCAGCAGAGCAAGGGTTACAGGGGGCAGCAATCAGCCCCAGCATTTT.

This clonotype was seen repeatedly, ten times or more. V is TRBV11-2 and J is TRBJ2-5, with a possible D match to TRBD1 (8 bases). Germline V gene data show CDR1 as SGHAT and CDR2 as FQNNGV. Trimming left V 6 bases short and J 5 bases short, with 13 bases between. The CDR3 has 13 amino acids. In nucleotides, the CDR3 is TGTGCCAGCAGTCCACAGGGGGGGGAGACCCAGTACTTC. Protein: CASSPQGGETQYF.

At least ten counts were recorded for this clonotype. The rearrangement uses TRBV11-2 and TRBJ2-5; tentatively, D is TRBD2 (6 bases). The CDR3 loop spans 13 amino acids. Trimming took 6 bases from V and 7 from J, leaving 15 bases between them. Germline CDR1 reads SGHAT; CDR2 reads FQNNGV. The CDR3 nucleotides are TGTGCCAGCAGTCCGCGGATCGGGGGGACCCAGTACTTC. It is translated as CASSPRIGGTQYF.

This clonotype was seen many times. J is TRBJ1-5 and V is TRBV6-1, with a possible D match to TRBD1 (5 bases). The germline V and J ends were trimmed by 7 bases and 7 bases, with 17 bases remaining between them. Germline V CDR1 and CDR2: MNHNS, SASEGT. This CDR3 is 14 amino acids long. The CDR3 DNA sequence: TGTGCCAGCATCAAACGAGGGGCGCGGCAGCCCCAGCATTTT. This sequence encodes CASIKRGARQPQHF.

This clonotype was recorded at least ten times. V is TRBV5-1 and J is TRBJ1-1, with unresolved D. The CDR3 extends over 15 amino acids. The germline gives CDR1 SGHRS, CDR2 YFSETQ. Between the trimmed V and J ends, which lost 0 bases and 0 bases, there was a span of 9 bases. CDR3: CASSLVAGMNTEAFF. In nucleotides, the CDR3 is TGCGCCAGCAGCTTGGTGGCCGGAATGAACACTGAAGCTTTCTTT.

This clonotype was recorded many times. The rearrangement uses TRBV20-1 and TRBJ2-3; TRBD2 matches 8 bases. This CDR3 comprises 14 residues. Germline lookup yields CDR1 DFQATT and CDR2 SNEGSKA (reference sequence). J lost 5 bases, V lost 1 base, and 5 bases had no gene match. The DNA for the CDR3 is TGCAGTGCTAGAGGTAGCGGGAACAAAGATACGCAGTATTTT. It specifies CSARGSGNKDTQYF.

Worth noting for this clonotype: A much larger clone lies a single base off, so this may be a read error. The J gene is TRBJ2-4, the V gene TRBV5-1, with TRBD2 matching over 8 bases. In germline, CDR1 is SGHRS, CDR2 YFSETQ. The CDR3 covers 16 residues. J gave up 13 bases and V 0 bases, and 15 bases lay outside the gene matches. The CDR3 sequence: CASSLGPSGGNLGQYF. As DNA, the CDR3 is TGCGCCAGCAGCTTGGGGCCCAGCGGGGGAAACTTAGGGCAGTACTTC.

This chain joins TRBV28 and TRBJ1-6, with D possibly matching TRBD1 (6 bases). V was cut by 5 bases and J by 10 bases, with 27 bases left in between. Germline assignment: CDR1 MDHEN and CDR2 SYDVKM. The CDR3 totals 18 residues. In nucleotides, the CDR3 is TGTGCCAGCAGTCCCCCGGGACATTTCAGGGTCCCACGGTCACCCCTCCACTTT. This sequence encodes CASSPPGHFRVPRSPLHF.

Turning to this clonotype: A far larger clone lies a single base away; this is likely a read error. V is TRBV7-2 and J is TRBJ2-7; TRBD1 might be the D (6 bases). Germline CDR1 and CDR2: SGHTA and FQGNSA. The CDR3 extends over 13 amino acids. The DNA for the CDR3 is TGTGTCAGCAGCGTAGGGGGTACTAGCGAGCAGTACTTC. Protein: CVSSVGGTSEQYF.

This clonotype was counted at least ten times. The V and J genes are TRBV28 and TRBJ1-1; perhaps TRBD1 as D (6 bases). The CDR3 sequence is 15 residues long. V was trimmed by 6 bases and J by 0 bases, leaving 14 bases between them. Germline V gene data show CDR1 as MDHEN and CDR2 as SYDVKM. The CDR3 here is CASRSGGGMNTEAFF. CDR3 nucleotides: TGTGCCAGCAGGTCGGGAGGGGGGATGAACACTGAAGCTTTCTTT.

This clonotype was detected ten times or more. The junction departs from germline at one end; a sequencing error may be responsible. The V call is TRBV10-1, the J call TRBJ1-1; the D gene is possibly TRBD1 (5 bases). Germline V gene lookup returns CDR1 WNHNN and CDR2 SYGVQD (reference sequence). CDR3 size: 13 residues. The CDR3 reads CASNESGVTEAFF. As DNA, the CDR3 is TGCGCCAGCAATGAGTCGGGGGTCACTGAAGCTTTCTTT.

In nucleotides, the CDR3 is TGCAGTGCTAGGAACCCCTATGACCTCGGAAACACCATATATTTT. Its protein product is CSARNPYDLGNTIYF. The chain recombines TRBV20-1 with TRBJ1-3; D call uncertain. Trimming stripped 3 bases from V and 4 bases from J, with 16 bases between. The CDR3 length is 15 residues. Per the germline V gene, CDR1 is DFQATT and CDR2 is SNEGSKA (reference sequence).

This clonotype came up many times. The rearrangement joins TRBV7-3 to TRBJ2-5; no firm D call. CDR3 length: 16 residues. CDR1 is SGHTA, CDR2 FQGTGA, per germline. Trimming removed 5 bases at V and 2 bases at J, with 18 bases between. CDR3 DNA sequence: TGTGCCAGCAGCCTTACCTCCCCGATAATACAAGAGACCCAGTACTTC. It specifies CASSLTSPIIQETQYF.

J is TRBJ1-6 and V is TRBV5-1; D is possibly TRBD1 (5 bases). The V and J ends lost 4 bases and 8 bases respectively, with 13 bases between them. The V gene's germline CDR1 is SGHRS and CDR2 YFSETQ. The CDR3 runs 14 residues. DNA of the CDR3: TGCGCCAGCAGCAGGGGAGAGGGTGATTCACCCCTCCACTTT. This translates into CASSRGEGDSPLHF.

This clonotype was counted many times. This chain links TRBV5-1 with TRBJ2-5; no clear D. The V end was cut by 1 base, the J end by 1 base, with 11 bases between. This CDR3 contains 15 residues. CDR1 is SGHRS, CDR2 YFSETQ, per germline. Here the CDR3 reads CASSLWPGPQETQYF. CDR3 coding DNA: TGCGCCAGCAGCTTGTGGCCGGGCCCCCAAGAGACCCAGTACTTC. Based on the CDR3 plus reference TRBV5-1 and TRBJ2-5, the full variable domain is KAGVTQTPRYLIKTRGQQVTLSCSPISGHRSVSWYQQTPGQGLQFLFEYFSETQRNKGNFPGRFSGRQFSNSRSEMNVSTLELGDSALYLCASSLWPGPQETQYFGPGTRLLVL.

This chain joins TRBV5-1 and TRBJ2-3; TRBD2 matches at 7 bases. Germline V gene data show CDR1 as SGHRS and CDR2 as YFSETQ. This CDR3 is 15 amino acids long. The trim removed 4 bases at V and 2 bases at J, leaving 7 bases unmatched. CDR3 residues: CASSPSGGFTDTQYF. The CDR3 coding sequence is TGCGCCAGCAGCCCCTCCGGGGGGTTCACAGATACGCAGTATTTT.

The V gene is TRBV6-2 or TRBV6-3, the J gene TRBJ1-6; D is unresolved. CDR1 and CDR2 (germline): MNHEY, SVGEGT. With 5 bases removed from V and 2 bases from J, the gap between germline ends came to 10 bases. The CDR3 totals 15 residues. The CDR3 protein is CASSEGYTYNSPLHF. The CDR3, as DNA: TGTGCCAGCAGTGAAGGGTACACCTATAATTCACCCCTCCACTTT.